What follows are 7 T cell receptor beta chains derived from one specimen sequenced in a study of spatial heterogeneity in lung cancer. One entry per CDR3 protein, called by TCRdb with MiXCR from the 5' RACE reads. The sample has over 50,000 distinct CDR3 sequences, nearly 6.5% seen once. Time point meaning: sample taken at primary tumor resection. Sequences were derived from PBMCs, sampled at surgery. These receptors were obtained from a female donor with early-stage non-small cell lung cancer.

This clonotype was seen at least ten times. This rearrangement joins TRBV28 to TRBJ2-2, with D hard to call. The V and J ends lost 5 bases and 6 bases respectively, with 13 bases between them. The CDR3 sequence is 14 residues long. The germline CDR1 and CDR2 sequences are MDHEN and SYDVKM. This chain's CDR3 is CASSPSTGPGELFF. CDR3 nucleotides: TGTGCCAGCAGTCCATCAACGGGTCCCGGGGAGCTGTTTTTT.

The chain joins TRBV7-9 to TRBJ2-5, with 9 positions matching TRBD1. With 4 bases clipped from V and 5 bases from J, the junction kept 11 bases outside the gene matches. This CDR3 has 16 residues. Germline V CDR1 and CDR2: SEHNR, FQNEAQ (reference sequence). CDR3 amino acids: CASSWRTGEVGETQYF. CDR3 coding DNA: TGTGCCAGCAGCTGGAGGACAGGGGAGGTCGGGGAGACCCAGTACTTC.

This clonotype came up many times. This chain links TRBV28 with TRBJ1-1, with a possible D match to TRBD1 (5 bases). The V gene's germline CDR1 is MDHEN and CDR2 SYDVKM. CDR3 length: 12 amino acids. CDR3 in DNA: TGTATTGTGGGGCGGGGGAGCACTGAAGCTTTCTTT. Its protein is CIVGRGSTEAFF.

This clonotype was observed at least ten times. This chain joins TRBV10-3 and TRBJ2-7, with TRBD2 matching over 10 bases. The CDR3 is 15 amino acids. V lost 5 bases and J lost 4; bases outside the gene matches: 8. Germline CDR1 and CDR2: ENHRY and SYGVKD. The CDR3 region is CAISSGTSELYEQYF. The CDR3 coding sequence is TGTGCCATCAGTTCTGGGACTAGCGAGCTTTACGAGCAGTACTTC.

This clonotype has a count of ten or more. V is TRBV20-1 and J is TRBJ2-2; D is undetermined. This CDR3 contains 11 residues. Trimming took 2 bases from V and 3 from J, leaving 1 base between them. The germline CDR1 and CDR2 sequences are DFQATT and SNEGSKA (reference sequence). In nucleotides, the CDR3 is TGCAGTGCTAGATACACCGGGGAGCTGTTTTTT. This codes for CSARYTGELFF.

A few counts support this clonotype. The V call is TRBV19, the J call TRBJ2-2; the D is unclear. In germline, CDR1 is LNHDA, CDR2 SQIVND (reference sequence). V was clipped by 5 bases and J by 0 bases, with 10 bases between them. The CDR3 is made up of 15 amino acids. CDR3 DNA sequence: TGTGCCAGTAGTTGGAGACCTACGAACACCGGGGAGCTGTTTTTT. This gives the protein CASSWRPTNTGELFF.

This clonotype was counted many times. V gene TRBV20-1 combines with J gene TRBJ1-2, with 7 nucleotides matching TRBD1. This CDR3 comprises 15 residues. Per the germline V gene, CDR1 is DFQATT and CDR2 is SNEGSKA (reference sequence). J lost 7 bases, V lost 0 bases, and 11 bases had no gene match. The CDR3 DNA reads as TGCAGTGCTAGAGATCTCGGGCAGGGGGGATCTGGCTACACCTTC. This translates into CSARDLGQGGSGYTF.